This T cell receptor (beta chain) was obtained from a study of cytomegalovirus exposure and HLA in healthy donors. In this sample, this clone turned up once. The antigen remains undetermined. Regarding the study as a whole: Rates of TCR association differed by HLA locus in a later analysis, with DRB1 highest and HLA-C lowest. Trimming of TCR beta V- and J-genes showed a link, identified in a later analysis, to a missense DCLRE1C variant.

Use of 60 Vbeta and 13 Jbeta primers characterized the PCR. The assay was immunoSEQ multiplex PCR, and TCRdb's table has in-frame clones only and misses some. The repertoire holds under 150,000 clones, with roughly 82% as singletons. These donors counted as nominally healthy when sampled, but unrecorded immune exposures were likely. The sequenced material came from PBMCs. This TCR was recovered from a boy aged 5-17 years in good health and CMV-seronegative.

In nucleotides, the CDR3 is TGTGCCAGCAGCTATGGGGACTCTTCCTACGAGCAGTACTTC. It encodes CASSYGDSSYEQYF. V usage is TRBV13 and J usage is TRBJ2-7; a possible D gene is TRBD2 (6 bases). Germline-derived CDR1 and CDR2 are PRHDT and FYEKMQ (reference sequence). This CDR3 spans 14 amino acids. The V gene lost 4 bases and the J gene lost 1 base, with 11 bases spanning the gap.